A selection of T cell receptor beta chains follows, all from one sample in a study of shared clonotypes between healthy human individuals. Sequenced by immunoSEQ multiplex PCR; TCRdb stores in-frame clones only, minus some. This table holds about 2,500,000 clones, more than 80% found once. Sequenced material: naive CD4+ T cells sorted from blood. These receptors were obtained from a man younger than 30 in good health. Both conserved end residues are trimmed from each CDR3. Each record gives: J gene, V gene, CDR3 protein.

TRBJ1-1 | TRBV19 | ASSMGRVITEAF
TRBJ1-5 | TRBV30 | AWSDRDQPQH
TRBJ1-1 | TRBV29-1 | SVAKSLNTEAF
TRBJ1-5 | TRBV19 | ASITTGAGSNQPQH
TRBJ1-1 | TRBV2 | ASTQDRNTEAF
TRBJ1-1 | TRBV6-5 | ASTRGKNTEAF
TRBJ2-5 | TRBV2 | ASSEYGADQETQY
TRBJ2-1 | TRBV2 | AAARDRVYNEQF
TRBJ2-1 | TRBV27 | ASSLGSPPHEQF
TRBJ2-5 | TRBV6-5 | ASSPSGTPETQY
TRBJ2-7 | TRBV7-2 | ASSSPRLAGGTWQY
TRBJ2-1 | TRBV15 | ATSRPQGGKYASGRAYNEQF
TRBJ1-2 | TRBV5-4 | ASSLGRTDYGYT
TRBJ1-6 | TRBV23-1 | ASSQSDFLPSSYNSPLH
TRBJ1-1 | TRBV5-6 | ASSPTDNTEAF
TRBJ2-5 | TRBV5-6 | ASSLLNREGTQY
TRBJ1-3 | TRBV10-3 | AISGVQTSGNTIY
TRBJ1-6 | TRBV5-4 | ASSLGQGRNNSPLH
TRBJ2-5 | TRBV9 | ASSVGRGQETQY
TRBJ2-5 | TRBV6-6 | ASSYPGTTETQY
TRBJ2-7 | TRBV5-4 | ASSGGLADYEQY
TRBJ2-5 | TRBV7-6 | ASRRDQETQY
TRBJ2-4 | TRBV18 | ASSILGGQGLFKNIQY
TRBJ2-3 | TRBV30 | AWIGGKVGGMTTDTQY
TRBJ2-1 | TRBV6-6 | ASSLGLAYNEQF
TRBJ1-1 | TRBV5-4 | ASSPRAPYSNTEAF
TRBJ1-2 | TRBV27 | ASSSPGGYGYT
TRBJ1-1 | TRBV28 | ASSPRDRGGTEAF
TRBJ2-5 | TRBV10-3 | ANSQGLVETQY
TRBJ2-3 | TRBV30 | AWNLVSTDTQY
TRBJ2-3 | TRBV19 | ASGGRTVLTSTDTQY
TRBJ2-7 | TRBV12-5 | ASGLKQGTGEQY
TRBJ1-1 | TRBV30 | AWSLLLNTEAF
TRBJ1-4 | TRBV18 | ASSAQGVIEKLF
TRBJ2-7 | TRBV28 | ASSLRGGAYEQY
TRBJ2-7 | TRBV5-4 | ASSLRDGAYEQY
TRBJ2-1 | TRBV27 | ASRETGIYNEQF
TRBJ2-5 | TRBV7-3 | ASSSGVRETQY
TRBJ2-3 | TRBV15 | ATSRPDRGTDTQY
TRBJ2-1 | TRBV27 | ASSFSGGSYNEQF
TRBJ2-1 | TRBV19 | ASSVQTRAEQF
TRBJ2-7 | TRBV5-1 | ASARDASLGDEQY
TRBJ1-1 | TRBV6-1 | ASSADRGPLGTEAF
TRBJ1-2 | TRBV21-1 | ASSKGEGTYGYT